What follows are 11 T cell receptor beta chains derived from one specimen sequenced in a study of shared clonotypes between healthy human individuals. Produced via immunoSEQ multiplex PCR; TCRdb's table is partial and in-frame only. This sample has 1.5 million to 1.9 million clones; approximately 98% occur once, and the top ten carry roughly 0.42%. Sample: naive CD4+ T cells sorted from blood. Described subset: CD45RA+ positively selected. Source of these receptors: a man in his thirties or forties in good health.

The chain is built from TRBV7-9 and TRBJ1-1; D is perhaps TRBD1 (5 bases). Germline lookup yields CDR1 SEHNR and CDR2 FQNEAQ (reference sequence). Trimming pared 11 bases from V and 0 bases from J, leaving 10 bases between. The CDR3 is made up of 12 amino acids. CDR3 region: CAAAGLNTEAFF. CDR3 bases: TGTGCCGCCGCGGGGCTGAACACTGAAGCTTTCTTT.

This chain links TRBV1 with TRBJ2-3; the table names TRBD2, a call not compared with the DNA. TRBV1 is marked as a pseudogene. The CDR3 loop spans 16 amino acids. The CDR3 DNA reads TGCACCAGCAGCCCAGGACTAGAAATTCGGGAGGGTACGCAGTATTTT. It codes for CTSSPGLEIREGTQYF.

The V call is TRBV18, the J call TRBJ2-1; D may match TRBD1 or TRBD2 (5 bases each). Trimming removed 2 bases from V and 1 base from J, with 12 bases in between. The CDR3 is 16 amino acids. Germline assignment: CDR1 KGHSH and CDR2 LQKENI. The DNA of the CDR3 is TGTGCCAGCTCACCAGGGGGACCCCCTTCCTACAATGAGCAGTTCTTC. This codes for CASSPGGPPSYNEQFF.

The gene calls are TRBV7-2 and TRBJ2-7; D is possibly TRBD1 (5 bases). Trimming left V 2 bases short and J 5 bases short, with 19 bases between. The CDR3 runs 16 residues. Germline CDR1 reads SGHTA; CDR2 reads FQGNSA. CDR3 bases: TGTGCCAGCAGCTTAAATCAAAGGGGCGTAGGGGACGAGCAGTACTTC. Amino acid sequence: CASSLNQRGVGDEQYF.

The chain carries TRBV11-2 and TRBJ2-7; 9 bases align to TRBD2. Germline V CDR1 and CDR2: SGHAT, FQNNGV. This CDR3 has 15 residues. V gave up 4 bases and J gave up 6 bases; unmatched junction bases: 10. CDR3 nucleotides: TGTGCCAGCAGCTGGGCCAACGCAGCGGGAGGCGAGCAGTACTTC. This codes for CASSWANAAGGEQYF.

CDR3 residues: CAISETGYDNEQFF. The CDR3 nucleotides are TGTGCCATCAGTGAGACGGGATACGACAATGAGCAGTTCTTC. V usage is TRBV10-3 and J usage is TRBJ2-1, with D possibly TRBD2 on 5 matching bases. This CDR3 contains 14 residues. The V end lost 2 bases, the J end lost 5 bases, and 10 bases lay between the germline ends. Germline V gene data show CDR1 as ENHRY and CDR2 as SYGVKD.

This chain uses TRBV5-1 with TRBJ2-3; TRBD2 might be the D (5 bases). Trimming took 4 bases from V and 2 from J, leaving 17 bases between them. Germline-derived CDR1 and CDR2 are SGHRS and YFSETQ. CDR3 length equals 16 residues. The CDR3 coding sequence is TGCGCCAGCAGCCCAACACCCGGACTGCTCACAGATACGCAGTATTTT. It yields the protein CASSPTPGLLTDTQYF.

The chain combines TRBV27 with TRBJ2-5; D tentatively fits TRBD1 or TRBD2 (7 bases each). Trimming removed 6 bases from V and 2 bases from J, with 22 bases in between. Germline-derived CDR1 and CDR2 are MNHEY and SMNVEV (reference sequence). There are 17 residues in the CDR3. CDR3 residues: CASRIRGGWRGQETQYF. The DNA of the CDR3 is TGTGCCAGCAGGATCAGGGGGGGTTGGAGAGGGCAAGAGACCCAGTACTTC.

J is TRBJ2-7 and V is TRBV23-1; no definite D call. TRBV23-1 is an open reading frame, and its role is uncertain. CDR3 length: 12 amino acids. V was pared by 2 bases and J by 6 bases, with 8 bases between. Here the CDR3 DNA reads TGCGCCAGCAGTCAACGGACGGGCGAGCAGTACTTC. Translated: CASSQRTGEQYF.

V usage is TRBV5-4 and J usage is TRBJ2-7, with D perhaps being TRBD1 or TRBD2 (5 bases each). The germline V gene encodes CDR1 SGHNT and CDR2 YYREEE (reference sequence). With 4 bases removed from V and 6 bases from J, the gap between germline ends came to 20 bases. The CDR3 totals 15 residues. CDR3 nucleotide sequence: TGTGCCAGCAGCGCAGCCGGGACCTACTCTAGCGAGCAGTACTTC. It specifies CASSAAGTYSSEQYF.

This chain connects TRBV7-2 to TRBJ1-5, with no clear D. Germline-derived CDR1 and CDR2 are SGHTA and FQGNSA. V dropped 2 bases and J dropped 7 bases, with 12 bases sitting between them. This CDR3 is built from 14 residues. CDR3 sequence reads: CASSLSASQQPQHF. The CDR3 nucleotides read TGTGCCAGCAGCTTATCGGCCAGCCAACAGCCCCAGCATTTT.